This is a list of T cell receptor beta chains from one sample in a study of OX40 agonist ivuxolimab in advanced cancers. Profiling relied on immunoSEQ multiplex PCR, and the TCRdb table lists in-frame clones only, not all of them. In the table there are 98,000 or so clones, 85% to 95% of which are singletons. Sequencing was performed on CD4+ or CD8+ T cells sorted from blood, taken in a trial of the OX40 agonist ivuxolimab. The source of these receptors is an adult with an advanced solid tumor such as melanoma, head and neck, liver or kidney cancer. CDR3s include the opening cysteine and the closing phenylalanine or tryptophan. A D gene is named only where the DNA matches it firmly. Only some rows state a clone size, as once, few, many or a class for expanded clones.

TRBJ2-7,once,TRBV6-1,-,TGTGCCAGCAGTGAGGGTCCAGGGCAAGGGACTTACGAGCAGTACTTC,CASSEGPGQGTYEQYF
TRBJ2-7,-,TRBV19,-,TGTGCCAGTAGTCTGAGACAGAGCTTAACCTACGAGCAGTACTTC,CASSLRQSLTYEQYF
TRBJ1-6,few,TRBV11-2,-,TGTGCCAGCAGCGGCTCAGGGAACAATTCACCCCTCCACTTT,CASSGSGNNSPLHF
TRBJ1-5,few,TRBV18,TRBD1,TGTGCCAGCTCACCCGGGACAGGTAATCAGCCCCAGCATTTT,CASSPGTGNQPQHF
TRBJ2-1,once,TRBV5-5,-,TGTGCCGTGGGCAGGCCGGATTACAATGAGCAGTTCTTC,CAVGRPDYNEQFF
TRBJ2-3,-,TRBV7-9,-,TGTGCCAGCAGCTTAGCGGGAGCAGATACGCAGTATTTT,CASSLAGADTQYF
TRBJ1-1,-,TRBV14,-,TGTGCCAGCAGCCGGAAAGGAAACACTGAAGCTTTCTTT,CASSRKGNTEAFF
TRBJ1-1,-,TRBV6-1,TRBD1,TGTGCCAGCAAAGAGACAGGGGATACTGAAGCTTTCTTT,CASKETGDTEAFF
TRBJ1-2,-,TRBV6-5,-,TGTGCCAGCAGTTTCCAACAGAACTATGGCTACACCTTC,CASSFQQNYGYTF
TRBJ2-2,few,TRBV7-8,-,TGTGCCAGCAGCGCGATTACAGGGAACGGGGAGCTGTTTTTT,CASSAITGNGELFF
TRBJ2-1,-,TRBV5-1,TRBD2,TGCGCCAGCAGCTCGTTTAGCGGGAGTAGCTACAATGAGCAGTTCTTC,CASSSFSGSSYNEQFF
TRBJ2-7,-,TRBV11-2,-,TGTGCCAGCAGCCTAATCGGGGCCTACGAGCAGTACTTC,CASSLIGAYEQYF
TRBJ1-2,-,TRBV6-6,-,TGTGCCAGCAGCGGCCCGAAACGTCGCGGCTACACCTTC,CASSGPKRRGYTF
TRBJ1-2,-,TRBV30,-,TGTGCCTGGAGTGTATTCCAGGCGGATGGCTACACCTTC,CAWSVFQADGYTF
TRBJ1-2,-,TRBV10-3,-,TGTGCCATCAGTGCTTCAGGAGGGGACTATGGCTACACCTTC,CAISASGGDYGYTF
TRBJ2-3,-,TRBV4-2,-,TGTGCCAGCAGCTTGGACGTTACTAGCACAGATACGCAGTATTTT,CASSLDVTSTDTQYF
TRBJ1-5,-,TRBV27,-,TGTGCCAGCAGGGAGGGAAGGTTCGGTAGCAATCAGCCCCAGCATTTT,CASREGRFGSNQPQHF
TRBJ2-1,once,TRBV25-1,-,TGTGCCAGCAGTGAGAGACTGCTTGCTGGGAATGAGCAGTTCTTC,CASSERLLAGNEQFF
TRBJ2-3,-,TRBV9,-,TGTGCCAGCAGCCCCGGCAGGGCCCTAGATACGCAGTATTTT,CASSPGRALDTQYF
TRBJ2-7,once,TRBV5-1,TRBD1,TGCGCCAGCAGCTTGGGGACAGGGAGTTTATACGAGCAGTACTTC,CASSLGTGSLYEQYF
TRBJ1-2,-,TRBV10-3,-,TGTGCCATCAGTGGGGTAGGATCTGAATTGGGCTACACCTTC,CAISGVGSELGYTF
TRBJ1-4,-,TRBV2,TRBD1,TGTGCCAGCATCCTGACAGGGGCCGATGAAAAACTGTTTTTT,CASILTGADEKLFF
TRBJ2-7,-,TRBV10-3,-,TGTGCCATCAGTGGGGGGGGTGCTGGACAGGGAAGGACCTACGAGCAGTACTTC,CAISGGGAGQGRTYEQYF
TRBJ1-2,-,TRBV7-6,TRBD1,TGTGCCAGCAGTTTCCGGGACAGGGGCCACTATGGCTACACCTTC,CASSFRDRGHYGYTF
TRBJ1-2,-,TRBV28,-,TGTGCCAGCAGGCCCCCGGGGGGGCCTAACTATGGCTACACCTTC,CASRPPGGPNYGYTF
TRBJ2-5,-,TRBV14,-,TGTGCCAGCAGCCAAGTGCAGTGGGGGACCCAGTACTTC,CASSQVQWGTQYF
TRBJ2-5,-,TRBV6-5,-,TGTGCCAGCAGTGGCAGGGGAACGGCGACCCAGTACTTC,CASSGRGTATQYF
TRBJ2-2,-,TRBV27,-,TGTGCCACCCGAGGGGTGGTAGAGTACACCGGGGAGCTGTTTTTT,CATRGVVEYTGELFF
TRBJ1-4,-,TRBV25-1,-,TGTGCCAGCAGTGATAAGGGGGGGAATAATGAAAAACTGTTTTTT,CASSDKGGNNEKLFF
TRBJ1-4,-,TRBV2,TRBD1,TGTGCCAGCAGGCCGGGACAGGGCTTGGGGAAACTGTTTTTT,CASRPGQGLGKLFF
TRBJ1-4,-,TRBV5-4,TRBD1,TGTGCCAGCAGCTTGCGGACAGGGGGCACTGAAAAACTGTTTTTT,CASSLRTGGTEKLFF
TRBJ2-7,-,TRBV6-1,-,TGTGCCAGCAGTGAACCAGGCCGGGACTCCTACGAGCAGTACTTC,CASSEPGRDSYEQYF
TRBJ1-2,-,TRBV2,-,TGTGCCAGCAGTCCAGAGAAGGAAAGTGGCTACACCTTC,CASSPEKESGYTF
TRBJ2-2,-,TRBV19,TRBD1,TGTGCCAGTAGTATGACAGGGATTCGCACCGGGGAGCTGTTTTTT,CASSMTGIRTGELFF
TRBJ2-1,-,TRBV5-1,-,TGCGCCAGCAGCGCGATCGTTATTGGCTATGAGCAGTTCTTC,CASSAIVIGYEQFF
TRBJ2-1,-,TRBV5-6,TRBD2,TGTGCCAGCAGCCCAGATAGCGGGGGGGCCTCCTACAATGAGCAGTTCTTC,CASSPDSGGASYNEQFF
TRBJ1-1,-,TRBV29-1,TRBD1,TGCAGCGCGGACAGGGGCGGTATTTCTGAAGCTTTCTTT,CSADRGGISEAFF
TRBJ1-1,-,TRBV9,TRBD1,TGTGCCAGCAGCGCCGCCGGGACAGGGGGAAACACTGAAGCTTTCTTT,CASSAAGTGGNTEAFF
TRBJ2-2,-,TRBV5-1,-,TGCGCCAGCAGCTTGGTTGAGACAAATCCAACCGGGGAGCTGTTTTTT,CASSLVETNPTGELFF
TRBJ1-4,few,TRBV7-9,-,TGTGCCAGCAGCCCAGGGTCCTCGTTTAATGAAAAACTGTTTTTT,CASSPGSSFNEKLFF
TRBJ1-5,-,TRBV7-9,-,TGTGCCAGCAGCAACGTCCAGGGAGGTGGCCATCAGCCCCAGCATTTT,CASSNVQGGGHQPQHF
TRBJ2-1,once,TRBV15,TRBD1,TGTGCCACCAGCTCAAGGACAGGGGCAAATGAGCAGTTCTTC,CATSSRTGANEQFF